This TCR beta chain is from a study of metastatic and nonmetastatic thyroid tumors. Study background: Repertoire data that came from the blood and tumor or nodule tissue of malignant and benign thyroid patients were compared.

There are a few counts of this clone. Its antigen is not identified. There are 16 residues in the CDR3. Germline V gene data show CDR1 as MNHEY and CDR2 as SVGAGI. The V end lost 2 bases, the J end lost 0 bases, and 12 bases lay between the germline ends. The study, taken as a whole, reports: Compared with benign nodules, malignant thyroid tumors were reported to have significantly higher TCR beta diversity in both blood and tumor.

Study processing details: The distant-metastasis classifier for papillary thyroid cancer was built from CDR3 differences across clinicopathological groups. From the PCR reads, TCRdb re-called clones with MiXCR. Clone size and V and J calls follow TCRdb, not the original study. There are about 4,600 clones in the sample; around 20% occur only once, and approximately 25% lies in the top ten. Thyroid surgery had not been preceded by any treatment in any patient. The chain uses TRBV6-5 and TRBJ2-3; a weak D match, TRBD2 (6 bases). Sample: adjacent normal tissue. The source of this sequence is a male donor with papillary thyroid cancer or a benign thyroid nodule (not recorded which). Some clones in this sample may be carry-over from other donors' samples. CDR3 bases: TGTGCCAGCAGTTACCGAGGGGACTCTAGCACAGATACGCAGTATTTT. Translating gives CASSYRGDSSTDTQYF.